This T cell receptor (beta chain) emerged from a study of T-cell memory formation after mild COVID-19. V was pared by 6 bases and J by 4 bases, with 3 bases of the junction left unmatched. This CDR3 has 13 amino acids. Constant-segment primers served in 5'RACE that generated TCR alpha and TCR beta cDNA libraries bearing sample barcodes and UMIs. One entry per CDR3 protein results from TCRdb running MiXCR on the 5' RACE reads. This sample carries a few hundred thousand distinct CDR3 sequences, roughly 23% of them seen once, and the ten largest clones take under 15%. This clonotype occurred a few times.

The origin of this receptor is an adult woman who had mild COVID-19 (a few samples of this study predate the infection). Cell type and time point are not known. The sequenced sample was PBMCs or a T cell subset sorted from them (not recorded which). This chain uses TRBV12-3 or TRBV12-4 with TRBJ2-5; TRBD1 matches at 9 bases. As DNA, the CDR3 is TGTGCCAGCAGGGGACAGGGTCCAGAGACCCAGTACTTC. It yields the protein CASRGQGPETQYF.